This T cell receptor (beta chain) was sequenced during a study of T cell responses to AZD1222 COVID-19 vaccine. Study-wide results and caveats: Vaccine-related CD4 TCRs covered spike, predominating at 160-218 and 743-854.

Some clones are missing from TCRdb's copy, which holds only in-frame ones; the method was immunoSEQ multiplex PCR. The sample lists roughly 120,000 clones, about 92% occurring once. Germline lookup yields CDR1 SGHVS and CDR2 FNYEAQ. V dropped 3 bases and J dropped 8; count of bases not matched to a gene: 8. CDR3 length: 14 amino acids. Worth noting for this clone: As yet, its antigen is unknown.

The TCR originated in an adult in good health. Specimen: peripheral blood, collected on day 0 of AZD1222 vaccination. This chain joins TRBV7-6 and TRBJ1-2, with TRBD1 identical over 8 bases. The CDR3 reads CASSLWTGSGGYTF. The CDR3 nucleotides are TGTGCCAGCAGCTTGTGGACAGGGAGTGGAGGCTACACCTTC.